The 2 T cell receptor beta chains below come from one sample, sequenced in a study of cytotoxic CD8 clonotypes in ibrutinib-treated CLL. Libraries were prepared by immunoSEQ multiplex PCR; TCRdb keeps only in-frame clonotypes and omits some of them. The sample yields 300,000 or so clones, roughly 71% seen once. The input for sequencing was PBMCs, taken after 36 months of ibrutinib treatment. The receptors derive from a human donor with chronic lymphocytic leukemia.

The chain has TRBV28 and TRBJ2-3, with a tentative D call TRBD1 (5 bases). Trimming removed 6 bases from V and 0 bases from J, with 16 bases in between. CDR3 size: 16 residues. The V gene's germline CDR1 is MDHEN and CDR2 SYDVKM. CDR3 region: CASSMPRGPSTDTQYF. The CDR3 bases are TGTGCCAGCAGCATGCCTAGGGGTCCTAGCACAGATACGCAGTATTTT.

J is TRBJ2-1 and V is TRBV27; possibly TRBD2 for D (5 bases). The germline V and J ends were trimmed by 0 bases and 7 bases, with 13 bases remaining between them. The CDR3 is made up of 15 amino acids. The germline V gene encodes CDR1 MNHEY and CDR2 SMNVEV (reference sequence). The CDR3 region is CASSLSLVMGNEQFF. The CDR3, as DNA: TGTGCCAGCAGTTTATCACTAGTCATGGGGAATGAGCAGTTCTTC.